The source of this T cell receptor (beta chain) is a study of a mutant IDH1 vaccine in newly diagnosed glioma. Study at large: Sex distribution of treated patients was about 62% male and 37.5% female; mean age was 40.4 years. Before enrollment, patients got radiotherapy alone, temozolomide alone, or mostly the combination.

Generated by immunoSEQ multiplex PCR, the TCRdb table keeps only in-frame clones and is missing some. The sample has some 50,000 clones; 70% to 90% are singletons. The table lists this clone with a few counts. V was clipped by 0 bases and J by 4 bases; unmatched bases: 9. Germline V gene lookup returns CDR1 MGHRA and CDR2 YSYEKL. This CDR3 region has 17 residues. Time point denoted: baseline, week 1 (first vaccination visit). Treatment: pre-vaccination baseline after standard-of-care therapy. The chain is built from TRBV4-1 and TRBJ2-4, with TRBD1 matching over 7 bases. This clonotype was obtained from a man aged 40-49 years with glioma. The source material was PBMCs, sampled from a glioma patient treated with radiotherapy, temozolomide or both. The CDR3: CASSQDPGTVFKNIQYF. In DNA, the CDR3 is TGCGCCAGCAGCCAAGATCCGGGGACAGTTTTTAAAAACATTCAGTACTTC.